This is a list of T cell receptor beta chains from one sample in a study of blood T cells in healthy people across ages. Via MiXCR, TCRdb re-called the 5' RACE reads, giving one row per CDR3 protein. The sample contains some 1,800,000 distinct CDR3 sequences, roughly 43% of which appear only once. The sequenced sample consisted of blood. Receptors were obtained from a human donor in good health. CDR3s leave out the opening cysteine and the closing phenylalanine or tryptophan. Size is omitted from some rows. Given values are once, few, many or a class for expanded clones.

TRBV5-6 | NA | ASSFRTSGDTDTQY
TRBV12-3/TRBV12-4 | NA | ASSFLVRDEAF
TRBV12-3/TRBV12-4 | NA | ASSYGLAGDSYNEQF
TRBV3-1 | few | ASSQGGATYEQY
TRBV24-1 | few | VTSVNRGGAGPTDTQY
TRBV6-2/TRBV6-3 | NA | ASSYSTFAGSYGYT
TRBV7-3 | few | ASSLGARRSDTQY
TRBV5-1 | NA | ASSLGDRDYEKLF
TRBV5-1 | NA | ASSLGRQGIVGYT
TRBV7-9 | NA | ASRPGVESSSGNTIY
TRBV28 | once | ASGGNEEKLF
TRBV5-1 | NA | ASCLTGGSYNEQF
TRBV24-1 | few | ATSGTNTEAF
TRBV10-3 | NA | AINQALSYGYT
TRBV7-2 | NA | ASSSSRERGYT
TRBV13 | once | ASSLGAGLGPNEKLF
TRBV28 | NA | ASSNNRGPPYEQY
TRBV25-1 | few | ASSEREGTGELF
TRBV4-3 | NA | ASSQEVGAFTDTQY
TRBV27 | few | ASSLSWGTNEQY
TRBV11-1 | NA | ASSLPGLFYEQY
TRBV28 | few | ASGPPSGAGYSAQH
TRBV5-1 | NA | ASSFWTGSPEQY
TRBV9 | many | ASSSTGGNYEQY
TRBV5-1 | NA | ASSLRTGAGSGTEAF
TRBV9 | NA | ASSVASGQVTDTQY
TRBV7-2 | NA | ASSLGLAGGPTDTQY
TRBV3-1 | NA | ASSQGVANEQF
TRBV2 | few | ASSPFSNAPYNEQF
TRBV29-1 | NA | SVLEGSGVQF